Shown below are 24 T cell receptor beta chains from a single sample sequenced in a study of T cells in Graves' hyperthyroidism and ophthalmopathy. Researchers took RNA transcripts and amplified the TCR beta CDR3 regions from them. The study used the HTBI primer set for a first-round RT-PCR of the TCR CDR3. TCRdb fed the multiplex PCR reads into MiXCR, producing one record per CDR3 protein. The sample records 150,000 or so distinct CDR3 sequences, 22% being singletons. The sequencing sample was made of blood. All receptors come from a woman aged 45 to 65 with Graves' hyperthyroidism that later progressed to Graves' ophthalmopathy.

There are many counts of this clonotype. The chain has TRBV29-1 and TRBJ2-3; TRBD1 matches at 12 bases. The CDR3 loop spans 15 amino acids. V gave up 6 bases and J gave up 3 bases; unmatched junction bases: 7. From germline, CDR1 is SQVTM and CDR2 ANQGSEA. The CDR3 DNA reads TGCAGCGTGGTGGGACAGGGGGCGTTAACAGATACGCAGTATTTT. It translates to CSVVGQGALTDTQYF.

The sample holds many counts of this clonotype. CDR3 protein: CASRGGVYAGELFF. The CDR3 DNA reads TGTGCCAGCAGGGGAGGGGTGTACGCCGGGGAGCTGTTTTTT. The rearrangement joins TRBV6-1 to TRBJ2-2; 7 bases align to TRBD2. Germline CDR1 and CDR2: MNHNS and SASEGT. The CDR3 is 14 amino acids. V dropped 6 bases and J dropped 6; count of bases not matched to a gene: 7.

This rearrangement joins TRBV19 to TRBJ1-2; D call uncertain. Looked up from germline, CDR1 is LNHDA and CDR2 is SQIVND (reference sequence). The CDR3 runs 14 residues. Between the trimmed V and J ends, which lost 5 bases and 2 bases, there was a span of 12 bases. CDR3 nucleotide sequence: TGTGCCAGTAGTGAAACGTCCGTCAACTATGGCTACACCTTC. This translates into CASSETSVNYGYTF.

In this sample, this clonotype turned up many times. This chain joins TRBV3-1 and TRBJ1-1; 8 nucleotides match TRBD1. After removal of 4 bases from V and 2 bases from J, the junction contained 9 bases not matched to a gene. The CDR3 has 16 residues. CDR1 LGHDT and CDR2 YNNKEL come from the germline V gene (reference sequence). CDR3 residues: CASSPFTGGPNTEAFF. The CDR3 DNA is TGTGCCAGCAGCCCTTTTACAGGGGGACCAAACACTGAAGCTTTCTTT.

This chain uses TRBV6-2 or TRBV6-3 with TRBJ2-1, with 8 bases identical to TRBD1. J was trimmed by 7 bases and V by 6 bases; bases with no gene match: 2. The CDR3 loop spans 12 amino acids. Per germline, CDR1 MNHEY and CDR2 SVGEGT. CDR3 in DNA: TGTGCCAGCAGCGACAGGGGAAATGAGCAGTTCTTC. It is translated as CASSDRGNEQFF.

The rearrangement links TRBV7-3 to TRBJ2-5, with TRBD2 matching over 8 bases. Germline CDR1 is SGHTA and CDR2 is FQGTGA. CDR3 length: 14 amino acids. V was clipped by 5 bases and J by 4 bases; unmatched bases: 6. The CDR3: CASSASGGGETQYF. In nucleotides, the CDR3 is TGTGCCAGCAGCGCGAGCGGGGGTGGAGAGACCCAGTACTTC. The whole variable domain, remainder taken from reference TRBV7-3 and TRBJ2-5, is GAGVSQTPSNKVTEKGKYVELRCDPISGHTALYWYRQSLGQGPEFLIYFQGTGAADDSGLPNDRFFAVRPEGSVSTLKIQRTERGDSAVYLCASSASGGGETQYFGPGTRLLVL.

This clonotype was seen many times. This chain connects TRBV20-1 to TRBJ2-1; 12 bases match TRBD2. With V trimmed by 1 base and J by 8 bases, 12 bases remained unmatched. Germline V CDR1 and CDR2: DFQATT, SNEGSKA (reference sequence). The length of the CDR3 is 17 residues. CDR3 sequence: CSARVAGMTSGSDEQFF. In DNA form, the CDR3 reads TGCAGTGCTAGAGTGGCAGGGATGACTAGCGGGAGTGATGAGCAGTTCTTC.

At least ten counts were recorded for this clonotype. The V call is TRBV11-2, the J call TRBJ1-2, with 9 nucleotides matching TRBD1. V gave up 1 base and J gave up 2 bases; unmatched junction bases: 2. Germline lookup yields CDR1 SGHAT and CDR2 FQNNGV. CDR3 size: 15 residues. Here the CDR3 reads CASSLGGTGNYGYTF. Here the CDR3 DNA reads TGTGCCAGCAGCTTAGGAGGGACAGGGAACTATGGCTACACCTTC.

At least ten counts were recorded for this clonotype. J is TRBJ1-1 and V is TRBV7-9; 7 bases match TRBD1. After removal of 8 bases from V and 1 base from J, the junction contained 7 bases not matched to a gene. Germline values: CDR1 SEHNR, CDR2 FQNEAQ (reference sequence). The CDR3 extends over 14 amino acids. DNA for the CDR3: TGTGCCAGCCGCCGGGCAGGGGGGAACACTGAAGCTTTCTTT. This encodes CASRRAGGNTEAFF.

This clonotype was seen many times. The chain carries TRBV28 and TRBJ2-7, with 8 bases matching TRBD2. The V gene's germline CDR1 is MDHEN and CDR2 SYDVKM. J was trimmed by 4 bases and V by 2 bases; bases with no gene match: 7. CDR3 length equals 15 residues. CDR3 sequence: CASSLGGLADYEQYF. CDR3 DNA sequence: TGTGCCAGCAGTTTAGGAGGACTAGCTGATTACGAGCAGTACTTC. Complete variable domain (other parts from reference TRBV28 and TRBJ2-7): DVKVTQSSRYLVKRTGEKVFLECVQDMDHENMFWYRQDPGLGLRLIYFSYDVKMKEKGDIPEGYSVSREKKERFSLILESASTNQTSMYLCASSLGGLADYEQYFGPGTRLTVT.

The genes are TRBV27 and TRBJ1-1; possibly TRBD1 for D (5 bases). Germline CDR1 is MNHEY and CDR2 is SMNVEV (reference sequence). With 6 bases removed from V and 1 base from J, the gap between germline ends came to 15 bases. There are 15 residues in the CDR3. CDR3 bases: TGTGCCAGCAGCTTGGTGGGACGGCAGAACACTGAAGCTTTCTTT. Its translation is CASSLVGRQNTEAFF.

This clonotype was picked up many times. The V call is TRBV20-1, the J call TRBJ1-5; maybe TRBD1 (6 bases). Trimming pared 3 bases from V and 6 bases from J, leaving 9 bases between. The CDR3 covers 12 residues. Germline lookup yields CDR1 DFQATT and CDR2 SNEGSKA (reference sequence). The CDR3: CSASQGSQPQHF. CDR3 nucleotide sequence: TGCAGTGCTAGCCAGGGGAGTCAGCCCCAGCATTTT.

About this clonotype itself: This may stem from a read error, because a much larger clone lies one nucleotide away. The CDR3 bases are TGTGCCAGCAGCTTAGGCCACCTAACCAGCACAGATATGCAGTATTTT. As protein: CASSLGHLTSTDMQYF. The chain employs TRBV7-9 and TRBJ2-3; D remains unclear. The CDR3 totals 16 residues. CDR1 is SEHNR, CDR2 FQNEAQ, per germline (reference sequence).

This clonotype showed up many times. The chain combines TRBV29-1 with TRBJ2-7, with 8 bases that match TRBD2. The CDR3 contains 13 residues. CDR1 is SQVTM, CDR2 ANQGSEA, per germline. The J segment lost 4 bases and the V segment lost 4 bases, leaving 6 bases of the junction unmatched. The CDR3: CSVVTGGGYEQYF. In nucleotides, the CDR3 is TGCAGCGTTGTCACGGGAGGGGGGTACGAGCAGTACTTC.

As regards this clonotype: A much bigger clone sits one base away, suggesting this may be a read error. This sequence joins TRBV5-1 and TRBJ2-7; TRBD1 agrees at 9 bases. This CDR3 is built from 15 residues. CDR1 is SGHRS and CDR2 is YFSETQ in the germline V gene. The CDR3 loop reads CVSSLLGQGPYEQYF. The CDR3 DNA is TGCGTCAGCAGCTTGTTGGGACAGGGCCCCTACGAGCAGTACTTC.

J is TRBJ1-1 and V is TRBV5-1, with D perhaps TRBD1 (5 bases). The CDR3 runs to 15 residues. Germline CDR1 is SGHRS and CDR2 is YFSETQ. Trimming shortened V by 0 bases and J by 1 base, and 10 bases separated the two germline ends. The CDR3 here is CASSLEGPRNTEAFF. The CDR3 nucleotides are TGCGCCAGCAGCTTGGAGGGACCGAGGAACACTGAAGCTTTCTTT.

This clonotype was picked up many times. This rearrangement joins TRBV3-1 to TRBJ1-1; 8 nucleotides agree with TRBD1. Germline CDR1 LGHDT, CDR2 YNNKEL (reference sequence). This CDR3 contains 14 residues. V lost 3 bases to trimming and J lost 4 bases; unmatched junction nucleotides: 4. CDR3 in DNA: TGTGCCAGCAGCCACTCTGACAGGGGCACTGAAGCTTTCTTT. Translation: CASSHSDRGTEAFF.

This clonotype was observed many times. This rearrangement joins TRBV28 to TRBJ1-2; TRBD1 matches 9 bases. CDR3 length equals 13 residues. The V gene's germline CDR1 is MDHEN and CDR2 SYDVKM. V was pared by 6 bases and J by 8 bases, with 7 bases of the junction left unmatched. The CDR3 loop is CASSSTGGLGYTF. The CDR3 coding sequence is TGTGCCAGCAGCTCTACAGGGGGCCTGGGCTACACCTTC.

The chain is built from TRBV7-9 and TRBJ2-7, with 7 bases fitting TRBD2. Germline values: CDR1 SEHNR, CDR2 FQNEAQ (reference sequence). The CDR3 is 16 residues long. V lost 5 bases and J lost 3; bases outside the gene matches: 13. The CDR3 region is CASSPAAAGLFYEQYF. In nucleotides, the CDR3 is TGTGCCAGCAGCCCGGCCGCGGCGGGACTATTCTACGAGCAGTACTTC. Together with reference TRBV7-9 and TRBJ2-7, the CDR3 gives the full variable domain: DTGVSQNPRHKITKRGQNVTFRCDPISEHNRLYWYRQTLGQGPEFLTYFQNEAQLEKSRLLSDRFSAERPKGSFSTLEIQRTEQGDSAMYLCASSPAAAGLFYEQYFGPGTRLTVT.

V gene TRBV2 combines with J gene TRBJ2-7; D is perhaps TRBD2 (6 bases). Germline-derived CDR1 and CDR2 are SNHLY and FYNNEI. This CDR3 is built from 12 residues. V lost 7 bases, J lost 1 base, and 8 bases lay in between. CDR3 in amino acids: CASTGESYEQYF. The CDR3 DNA sequence: TGTGCCAGCACGGGAGAGTCCTACGAGCAGTACTTC.

This clonotype showed up many times. The J gene is TRBJ2-2, the V gene TRBV2; D gene uncertain. Germline assignment: CDR1 SNHLY and CDR2 FYNNEI. CDR3 size: 12 residues. Trimming pared 7 bases from V and 10 bases from J, leaving 13 bases between. CDR3 coding DNA: TGTGCCAGCAACCCCTCGCTTAAGGAGCTGTTTTTT. This translates into CASNPSLKELFF.

This clonotype was counted only a few times. The chain carries TRBV20-1 and TRBJ1-1; 10 bases are a match to TRBD1. V was pared by 2 bases and J by 1 base, with 4 bases of the junction left unmatched. CDR3 length: 15 residues. From germline, CDR1 is DFQATT and CDR2 SNEGSKA (reference sequence). The CDR3: CSARTGQGGNTEAFF. DNA for the CDR3: TGCAGTGCTAGAACCGGACAGGGGGGGAACACTGAAGCTTTCTTT.

This clonotype was recorded a few times. The V and J genes are TRBV4-1 and TRBJ1-3, with D hard to call. Germline V lookup: CDR1 MGHRA, CDR2 YSYEKL. This CDR3 is 13 amino acids long. V lost 1 base, J lost 8 bases, and 9 bases lay in between. The CDR3 DNA reads as TGCGCCAGCAGCCAAGCAGAGGGTCACACCATATATTTT. Protein product: CASSQAEGHTIYF.

This clonotype was observed a handful of times. The gene calls are TRBV2 and TRBJ2-7; 8 positions match TRBD1. Germline trimming cut 5 bases from V and 2 bases from J; bases unmatched to any gene: 5. This CDR3 contains 14 residues. The germline gives CDR1 SNHLY, CDR2 FYNNEI. The CDR3 reads CASSPRTGTYEQYF. DNA for the CDR3: TGTGCCAGCAGTCCTAGGACAGGGACCTACGAGCAGTACTTC.